This TCR beta chain emerged from a study of T cell repertoires in cytomegalovirus infection. Study background: Indications of both CMV infection and matching HLA type were provided by public TCR beta signatures.

TCRdb fed the reads into MiXCR, producing one record per CDR3 protein. The sample carries fewer than 950,000 distinct CDR3 sequences, about 33% recorded once. With regard to this clonotype: Its antigen is as yet unknown.

Per germline, CDR1 MGHRA and CDR2 YSYEKL. The V end was cut by 3 bases, the J end by 3 bases, with 11 bases between. This CDR3 contains 15 residues. The sample was cultured CD8+ T cells from PBMCs, taken from culture after CMV antigen stimulation. The TCR sequence derives from a human donor in good health (CMV status not recorded). Some clones in this sample may be carry-over from other donors' samples. The chain has TRBV4-1 and TRBJ2-2, with TRBD2 as a possible D gene (6 bases). The CDR3: CASSHTEGDTGELFF. Here the CDR3 DNA reads TGCGCCAGCAGCCATACGGAGGGTGACACCGGGGAGCTGTTTTTT.